This entry is about one T cell receptor beta chain. What it recognizes is unknown. Over several immunoSEQ plates, each subset's genomic DNA was distributed in even portions. The data were produced by immunoSEQ multiplex PCR, yet TCRdb's version contains in-frame clones alone and is incomplete. Among hundreds of thousands of clones listed, more than 75% were seen once. This entry comes from a study of shared clonotypes between healthy human individuals. Findings and limits, study-wide: Exclusively blood specimens were collected; tissue repertoires likely differ.

The donor cohort consisted entirely of Caucasian adults residing in Nashville, Tennessee. The CDR3 runs to 17 residues. Germline V gives CDR1 ENHRY, CDR2 SYGVKD. The ends lost 4 bases at V and 5 bases at J; junction bases unmatched: 12. The specimen sequenced was PBMCs. The TCR was taken from a woman between 40 and 55 years old in good health. Some clones in this sample may be carry-over from other donors' samples. This chain uses TRBV10-3 with TRBJ2-2, with 8 bases aligning to TRBD2. This chain's CDR3 is CAISVRGSGRGTGELFF. As DNA, the CDR3 is TGTGCCATCAGTGTCCGGGGAAGCGGGAGAGGGACCGGGGAGCTGTTTTTT.